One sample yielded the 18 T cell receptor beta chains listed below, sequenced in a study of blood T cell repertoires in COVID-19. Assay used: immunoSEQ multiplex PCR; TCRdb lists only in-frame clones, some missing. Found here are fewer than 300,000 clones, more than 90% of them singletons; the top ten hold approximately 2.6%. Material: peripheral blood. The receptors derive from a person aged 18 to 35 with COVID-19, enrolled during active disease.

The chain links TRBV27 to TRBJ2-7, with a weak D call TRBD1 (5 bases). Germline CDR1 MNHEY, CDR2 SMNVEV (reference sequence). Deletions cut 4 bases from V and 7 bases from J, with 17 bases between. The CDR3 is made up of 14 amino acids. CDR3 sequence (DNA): TGTGCCAGCAGTTATCAGGGAAAGGGGTCGGAGCAGTACTTC. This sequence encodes CASSYQGKGSEQYF.

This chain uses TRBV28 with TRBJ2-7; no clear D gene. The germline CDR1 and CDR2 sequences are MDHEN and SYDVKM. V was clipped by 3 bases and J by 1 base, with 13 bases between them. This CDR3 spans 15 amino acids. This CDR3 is CASSFPYYKSYEQYF. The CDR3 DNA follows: TGTGCCAGCAGTTTCCCCTATTATAAGTCCTACGAGCAGTACTTC. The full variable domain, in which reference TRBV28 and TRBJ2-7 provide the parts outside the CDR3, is DVKVTQSSRYLVKRTGEKVFLECVQDMDHENMFWYRQDPGLGLRLIYFSYDVKMKEKGDIPEGYSVSREKKERFSLILESASTNQTSMYLCASSFPYYKSYEQYFGPGTRLTVT.

The CDR3, as DNA: TGTGCCAGTAGTACAGGGTGGGGGCCCAGGCTCAATGAGCAGTTCTTC. The encoded protein is CASSTGWGPRLNEQFF. The rearrangement joins TRBV19 to TRBJ2-1, with D possibly TRBD1 on 6 matching bases. V lost 4 bases to trimming and J lost 6 bases, with 19 bases between them. The CDR3 spans 16 residues. Germline loops: CDR1 LNHDA, CDR2 SQIVND (reference sequence).

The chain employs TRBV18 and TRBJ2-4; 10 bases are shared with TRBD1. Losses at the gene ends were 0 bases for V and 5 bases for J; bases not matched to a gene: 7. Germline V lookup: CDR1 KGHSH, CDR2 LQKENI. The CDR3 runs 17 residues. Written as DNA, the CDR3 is TGTGCCAGCTCACCACCGCTGGGACAGGGGAGGGAAAACATTCAGTACTTC. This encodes CASSPPLGQGRENIQYF. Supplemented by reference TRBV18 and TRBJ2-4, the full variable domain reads NAGVMQNPRHLVRRRGQEARLRCSPMKGHSHVYWYRQLPEEGLKFMVYLQKENIIDESGMPKERFSAEFPKEGPSILRIQQVVRGDSAAYFCASSPPLGQGRENIQYFGAGTRLSVL.

For the CDR3, the DNA is TGTGCCAGCAGTGAAGTAACGGGGGTTGGGGCCAACGTCCTGACTTTC. Protein sequence: CASSEVTGVGANVLTF. J is TRBJ2-6 and V is TRBV2; possibly TRBD2 for D (6 bases). CDR1 is SNHLY and CDR2 is FYNNEI in the germline V gene. Deletions cut 1 base from V and 3 bases from J, with 10 bases between. The CDR3 runs to 16 residues.

Here the CDR3 reads CASSFTSGTYNEQFF. The CDR3 DNA reads as TGTGCCAGCAGCTTTACTAGCGGGACATACAATGAGCAGTTCTTC. This sequence joins TRBV7-9 and TRBJ2-1; 10 nucleotides align to TRBD2. Trimming removed 3 bases from V and 4 bases from J; junction bases left unmatched: 3. The CDR3 is 15 amino acids. The germline V gene encodes CDR1 SEHNR and CDR2 FQNEAQ (reference sequence).

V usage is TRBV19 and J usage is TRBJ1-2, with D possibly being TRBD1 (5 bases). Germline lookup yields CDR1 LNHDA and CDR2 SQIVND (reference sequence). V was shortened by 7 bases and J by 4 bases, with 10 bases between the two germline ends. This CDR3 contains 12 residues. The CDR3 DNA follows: TGTGCCAGTACCATGGGACTCTATGGCTACACCTTC. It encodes CASTMGLYGYTF.

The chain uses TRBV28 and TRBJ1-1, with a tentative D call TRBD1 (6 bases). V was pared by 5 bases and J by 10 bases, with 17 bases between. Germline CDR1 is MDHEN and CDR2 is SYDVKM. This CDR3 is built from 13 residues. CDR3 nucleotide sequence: TGTGCCAGCAGTCCCCGGGGGGGGCTAGGAGCTTTCTTT. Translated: CASSPRGGLGAFF.

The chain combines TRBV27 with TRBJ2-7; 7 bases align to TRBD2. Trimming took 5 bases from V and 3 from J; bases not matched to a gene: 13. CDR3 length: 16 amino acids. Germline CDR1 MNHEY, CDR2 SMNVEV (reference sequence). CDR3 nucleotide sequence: TGTGCCAGCAGTCTCTCCTCTGGCGGGGGATACTACGAGCAGTACTTC. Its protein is CASSLSSGGGYYEQYF.

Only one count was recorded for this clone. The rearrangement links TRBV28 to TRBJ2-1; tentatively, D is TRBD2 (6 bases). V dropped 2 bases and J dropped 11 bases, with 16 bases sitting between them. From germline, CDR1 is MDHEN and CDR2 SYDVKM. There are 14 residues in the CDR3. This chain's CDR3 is CASSLLGSGGKQFF. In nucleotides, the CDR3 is TGTGCCAGCAGTTTACTCGGGAGCGGTGGTAAGCAGTTCTTC. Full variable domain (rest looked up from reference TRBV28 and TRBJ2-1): DVKVTQSSRYLVKRTGEKVFLECVQDMDHENMFWYRQDPGLGLRLIYFSYDVKMKEKGDIPEGYSVSREKKERFSLILESASTNQTSMYLCASSLLGSGGKQFFGPGTRLTVL.

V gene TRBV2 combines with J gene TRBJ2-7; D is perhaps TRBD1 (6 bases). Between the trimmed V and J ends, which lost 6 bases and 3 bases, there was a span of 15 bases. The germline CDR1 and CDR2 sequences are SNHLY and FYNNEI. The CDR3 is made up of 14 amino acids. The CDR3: CASSRMGDNYEQYF. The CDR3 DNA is TGTGCCAGCAGCCGAATGGGGGACAACTACGAGCAGTACTTC.

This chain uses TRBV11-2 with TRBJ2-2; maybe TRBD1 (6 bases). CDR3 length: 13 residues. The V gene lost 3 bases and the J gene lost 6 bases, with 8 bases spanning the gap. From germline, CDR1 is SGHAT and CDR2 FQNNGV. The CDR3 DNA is TGTGCCAGCAGCTTCAGGGGTCCCGGGGAGCTGTTTTTT. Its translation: CASSFRGPGELFF.

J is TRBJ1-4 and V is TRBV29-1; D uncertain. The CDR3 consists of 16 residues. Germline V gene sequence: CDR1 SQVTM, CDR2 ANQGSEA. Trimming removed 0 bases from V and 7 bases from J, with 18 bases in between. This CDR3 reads CSVEDQYGSGPEKLFF. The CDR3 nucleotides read TGCAGCGTTGAAGATCAGTATGGATCAGGCCCTGAAAAACTGTTTTTT.

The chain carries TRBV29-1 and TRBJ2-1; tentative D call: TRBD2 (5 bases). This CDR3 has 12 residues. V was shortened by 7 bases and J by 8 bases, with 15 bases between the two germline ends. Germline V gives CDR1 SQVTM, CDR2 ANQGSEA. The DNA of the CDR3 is TGCAGCGCCATAGTGAATAGCGATGAGCAGTTCTTC. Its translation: CSAIVNSDEQFF.

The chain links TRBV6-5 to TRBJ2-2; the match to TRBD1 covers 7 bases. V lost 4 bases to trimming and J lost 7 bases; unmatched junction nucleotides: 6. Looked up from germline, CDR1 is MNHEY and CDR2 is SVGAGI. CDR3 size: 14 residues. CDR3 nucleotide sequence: TGTGCCAGCAGTTTGGCAGGGGGATACGGGGAGCTGTTTTTT. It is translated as CASSLAGGYGELFF.

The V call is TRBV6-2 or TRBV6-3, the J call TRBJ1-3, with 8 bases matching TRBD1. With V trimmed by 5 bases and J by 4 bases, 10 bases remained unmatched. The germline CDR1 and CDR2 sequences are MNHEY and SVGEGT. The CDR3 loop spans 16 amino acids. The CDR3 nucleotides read TGTGCCAGCAGTACAGACAGGGGATCGTCCGGAAACACCATATATTTT. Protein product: CASSTDRGSSGNTIYF.

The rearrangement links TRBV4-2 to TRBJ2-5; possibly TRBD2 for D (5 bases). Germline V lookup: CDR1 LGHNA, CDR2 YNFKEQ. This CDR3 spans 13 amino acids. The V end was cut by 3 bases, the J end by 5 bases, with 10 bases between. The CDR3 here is CASSQGDSETQYF. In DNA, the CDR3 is TGTGCCAGCAGCCAGGGAGACTCCGAGACCCAGTACTTC.

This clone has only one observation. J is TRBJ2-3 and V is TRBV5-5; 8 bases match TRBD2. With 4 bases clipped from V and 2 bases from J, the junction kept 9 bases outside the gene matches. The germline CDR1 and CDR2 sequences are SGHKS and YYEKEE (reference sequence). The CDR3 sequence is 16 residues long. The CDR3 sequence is CASSDPSGSSTDTQYF. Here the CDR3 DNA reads TGTGCCAGCAGCGACCCGAGCGGGAGCTCCACAGATACGCAGTATTTT.